The clone carrying this T cell receptor beta chain occurred once. Its antigen is not known. Second doses were pooled across both intervals (about 4 or about 12 weeks). The source of the sample is a study of T cell responses to AZD1222 COVID-19 vaccine. Study conclusions and caveats: After the peak T cell response, and only then, were repertoires sampled. In a largely white British group with more females than males, clonal diversity was possibly underestimated.

The repertoire was sequenced with immunoSEQ multiplex PCR; TCRdb's copy has only in-frame clones and lacks some. This sample carries roughly 100,000 clones, roughly 90% of them seen once, and the ten largest clones take about 16%. This TCR was sampled from an adult who received the AZD1222 COVID-19 vaccine. This specimen was peripheral blood, taken 28 days after the second AZD1222 dose.

In nucleotides, the CDR3 is TGTGCCAGCAGTTTCGGGACTAGCGGGACTCGGGAGACCCAGTACTTC. Translation gives CASSFGTSGTRETQYF. The chain employs TRBV27 and TRBJ2-5; TRBD2 matches 13 bases. CDR3 length: 16 residues. CDR1 is MNHEY and CDR2 is SMNVEV in the germline V gene (reference sequence). J was trimmed by 5 bases and V by 3 bases; bases with no gene match: 6.